The 25 T cell receptor beta chains below come from one sample, sequenced in a study of regulatory T cells in long-lasting Graves disease. Library construction for TCR beta used iRepertoire HTBI primers and Arm-PCR of CDR3 regions. Each CDR3 protein is one row after TCRdb ran MiXCR on the multiplex PCR reads. The sample holds 300,000 to 400,000 distinct CDR3 sequences; roughly a sixth are singletons and the top ten take about 27%. Described time point: newly diagnosed GD, antithyroid drugs for less than 3 months. Making the TCR library involved RNA that had been extracted from PBMCs. These sequences were also reported in another study, on T cells in Graves' hyperthyroidism and ophthalmopathy.

The material was peripheral blood mononuclear cells (PBMCs), obtained at new diagnosis, from a patient treated with antithyroid drugs. All receptors derive from a man in his forties or fifties with Graves disease.

This clonotype was seen repeatedly, ten times or more. This chain connects TRBV12-3 or TRBV12-4 to TRBJ2-7, with D possibly matching TRBD1 (5 bases). Trimming left V 5 bases short and J 0 bases short, with 11 bases between. The CDR3 contains 14 residues. CDR3 in DNA: TGTGCCAGCAGTGTAGACAGAAGCTCCTACGAGCAGTACTTC. It codes for CASSVDRSSYEQYF.

This clonotype was observed at least ten times. The gene calls are TRBV12-3 or TRBV12-4 and TRBJ1-6; the D gene is possibly TRBD1 (5 bases). CDR3 length equals 14 residues. V was pared by 5 bases and J by 2 bases, with 7 bases between. DNA for the CDR3: TGTGCCAGCAGTATCAGGGCCTATAATTCACCCCTCCACTTT. Translated: CASSIRAYNSPLHF.

The CDR3 loop reads CASSADLNEQFF. CDR3 coding DNA: TGTGCCAGCAGCGCCGACCTCAATGAGCAGTTCTTC. V and J are TRBV11-1 and TRBJ2-1; D gene unclear. The CDR3 consists of 12 residues. Trimming stripped 5 bases from V and 6 bases from J, with 8 bases between. CDR1 is SGHAT, CDR2 FQDESV, per germline (reference sequence).

A few counts support this clonotype. The chain is built from TRBV24-1 and TRBJ2-3; possibly TRBD2 for D (5 bases). The CDR3 contains 16 residues. Germline values: CDR1 KGHDR, CDR2 SFDVKD. V was shortened by 1 base and J by 0 bases, with 10 bases between the two germline ends. DNA for the CDR3: TGTGCCACCAGTGATTTCGGTCCGGGGAGCACAGATACGCAGTATTTT. Translating gives CATSDFGPGSTDTQYF.

V gene TRBV9 combines with J gene TRBJ2-5; tentatively, D is TRBD1 (5 bases). V shed 2 bases and J shed 2 bases, with 10 bases lying between them. The CDR3 runs 14 residues. Germline CDR1 is SGDLS and CDR2 is YYNGEE. DNA for the CDR3: TGTGCCAGCAGCGTGGGGCCGACGCAAGAGACCCAGTACTTC. It is translated as CASSVGPTQETQYF.

This clonotype was detected ten times or more. The chain joins TRBV20-1 to TRBJ2-3, with 8 positions matching TRBD1. The V and J ends lost 5 bases and 2 bases, in that order; junction bases with no gene match: 3. Germline lookup yields CDR1 DFQATT and CDR2 SNEGSKA (reference sequence). CDR3 size: 13 residues. The CDR3 here is CSARTGLTDTQYF. The DNA of the CDR3 is TGCAGTGCTCGGACAGGGCTCACAGATACGCAGTATTTT.

The rearrangement joins TRBV5-1 to TRBJ2-3; perhaps TRBD1 as D (5 bases). CDR3 length: 14 residues. Germline loops: CDR1 SGHRS, CDR2 YFSETQ. V dropped 1 base and J dropped 6 bases, with 12 bases sitting between them. The CDR3 is CASSLSTHRDTQYF. The CDR3 region has the DNA TGCGCCAGCAGCTTGTCAACCCACAGGGATACGCAGTATTTT.

This clonotype has a count of ten or more. The chain joins TRBV5-1 to TRBJ1-1; D gene unclear. The V end lost 0 bases, the J end lost 7 bases, and 13 bases lay between the germline ends. The CDR3 contains 14 residues. The V gene's germline CDR1 is SGHRS and CDR2 YFSETQ. CDR3 nucleotide sequence: TGCGCCAGCAGCTTGGTCCGCCCTGGGATTGAAGCTTTCTTT. The encoded protein is CASSLVRPGIEAFF.

This clonotype was recorded many times. The chain links TRBV2 to TRBJ1-1; weak D call: TRBD1 (6 bases). From germline, CDR1 is SNHLY and CDR2 FYNNEI. CDR3 length: 13 residues. Between the trimmed V and J ends, which lost 7 bases and 2 bases, there was a span of 11 bases. The chain's CDR3 is CASNLQGNTEAFF. CDR3 DNA: TGTGCCAGCAACCTACAGGGTAACACTGAAGCTTTCTTT.

This clonotype was picked up many times. This rearrangement joins TRBV15 to TRBJ1-2; D is possibly TRBD1 (5 bases). The CDR3 has 14 amino acids. The V gene's germline CDR1 is LNHNV and CDR2 YYDKDF (reference sequence). Trimming took 4 bases from V and 4 from J, leaving 13 bases between them. In nucleotides, the CDR3 is TGTGCCACCAGCACCAGGGTGACTGGCTATGGCTACACCTTC. Translated, it gives CATSTRVTGYGYTF.

This sequence joins TRBV5-1 and TRBJ2-5, with D unclear. Germline CDR1 and CDR2: SGHRS and YFSETQ. V lost 6 bases, J lost 1 base, and 10 bases lay in between. The CDR3 runs to 13 residues. CDR3 nucleotide sequence: TGCGCCAGCAACAGCGATAGCCAAGAGACCCAGTACTTC. This encodes CASNSDSQETQYF.

This clonotype has just a few counts. This chain links TRBV4-2 with TRBJ2-2; unclear D gene. Between the trimmed V and J ends, which lost 1 base and 6 bases, there was a span of 12 bases. This CDR3 has 15 amino acids. The V gene's germline CDR1 is LGHNA and CDR2 YNFKEQ. CDR3 in amino acids: CASSQVVSGPGELFF. CDR3 bases: TGTGCCAGCAGCCAAGTAGTGAGTGGGCCCGGGGAGCTGTTTTTT.

The chain employs TRBV10-3 and TRBJ2-7; 7 bases line up with TRBD1. Trimming removed 5 bases from V and 0 bases from J; junction bases left unmatched: 7. The CDR3 length is 15 residues. CDR1 ENHRY and CDR2 SYGVKD come from the germline V gene. This CDR3 reads CAISNSDRASYEQYF. CDR3 in DNA: TGTGCCATCAGTAACTCCGACAGGGCCTCCTACGAGCAGTACTTC.

Ten or more counts support this clonotype. The rearrangement joins TRBV2 to TRBJ1-5; no definite D call. This CDR3 region has 13 residues. V lost 4 bases to trimming and J lost 4 bases, with 8 bases between them. Per germline, CDR1 SNHLY and CDR2 FYNNEI. The CDR3 DNA follows: TGTGCCAGCAGTGGAGGGTATAATCAGCCCCAGCATTTT. Protein product: CASSGGYNQPQHF.

This clonotype has a count of ten or more. This chain connects TRBV5-5 to TRBJ2-5; perhaps TRBD1 as D (6 bases). CDR1 and CDR2 (germline): SGHKS, YYEKEE (reference sequence). This CDR3 spans 14 amino acids. V shed 4 bases and J shed 0 bases, with 10 bases lying between them. The DNA of the CDR3 is TGTGCCAGCAGCCTGACAGGCTACCAAGAGACCCAGTACTTC. Its translation: CASSLTGYQETQYF.

This clonotype was detected only a few times. The chain has TRBV25-1 and TRBJ1-1; 8 bases align to TRBD1. Germline V gene lookup returns CDR1 MGHDK and CDR2 SYGVNS. CDR3 size: 15 residues. Trimming took 3 bases from V and 5 from J; bases not matched to a gene: 8. CDR3 DNA sequence: TGTGCCAGCAGTGATCCTGGGACAGGAGGAACTGAAGCTTTCTTT. As protein: CASSDPGTGGTEAFF.

The chain uses TRBV19 and TRBJ2-5, with D perhaps matching TRBD1 or TRBD2 (5 bases each). Germline CDR1 and CDR2: LNHDA and SQIVND (reference sequence). The V and J ends lost 3 bases and 8 bases respectively, with 10 bases between them. CDR3 size: 12 residues. The CDR3 region is CASSMLRGTQYF. The DNA for the CDR3 is TGTGCCAGTAGTATGCTGAGGGGTACCCAGTACTTC. The whole variable domain, filled in from reference TRBV19 and TRBJ2-5, reads DGGITQSPKYLFRKEGQNVTLSCEQNLNHDAMYWYRQDPGQGLRLIYYSQIVNDFQKGDIAEGYSVSREKKESFPLTVTSAQKNPTAFYLCASSMLRGTQYFGPGTRLLVL.

The chain couples TRBV4-2 to TRBJ2-2; D gene ambiguous. Germline-derived CDR1 and CDR2 are LGHNA and YNFKEQ. The CDR3 runs 12 residues. Trimming stripped 2 bases from V and 6 bases from J, with 4 bases between. The DNA for the CDR3 is TGTGCCAGCAGCCAATTATCCGGGGAGCTGTTTTTT. It translates to CASSQLSGELFF.

This clonotype occurred many times. The chain recombines TRBV6-1 with TRBJ1-1, with D uncertain. Trimming cost V 6 bases and J 7 bases, with 18 bases left between them. The CDR3 is 14 residues long. Germline assignment: CDR1 MNHNS and CDR2 SASEGT. The CDR3 bases are TGTGCCAGCAGGACCACCGCCGGAAAGGTTGAAGCTTTCTTT. This sequence encodes CASRTTAGKVEAFF.

This clonotype was picked up many times. The rearrangement joins TRBV7-3 to TRBJ2-1, with TRBD2 matching 14 bases. Germline trimming cut 6 bases from V and 0 bases from J; bases unmatched to any gene: 4. CDR1 and CDR2 (germline): SGHTA, FQGTGA. The CDR3 spans 17 residues. The CDR3, as DNA: TGTGCCAGCAGTTCGACTAGCGGGGGGGACTCCTACAATGAGCAGTTCTTC. It specifies CASSSTSGGDSYNEQFF. The entire variable domain, with the rest obtained from reference TRBV7-3 and TRBJ2-1, is as follows: GAGVSQTPSNKVTEKGKYVELRCDPISGHTALYWYRQSLGQGPEFLIYFQGTGAADDSGLPNDRFFAVRPEGSVSTLKIQRTERGDSAVYLCASSSTSGGDSYNEQFFGPGTRLTVL.

This clonotype was counted at least ten times. This chain joins TRBV3-1 and TRBJ2-5; D gene unclear. Trimming took 1 base from V and 2 from J, leaving 8 bases between them. Germline V gene lookup returns CDR1 LGHDT and CDR2 YNNKEL (reference sequence). This CDR3 region has 14 residues. Here the CDR3 reads CASSQGPEQETQYF. The CDR3 DNA reads as TGTGCCAGCAGCCAAGGTCCGGAACAAGAGACCCAGTACTTC.

This clonotype occurred many times. The V gene is TRBV7-2, the J gene TRBJ2-6; D might be TRBD1 or TRBD2, each matching 5 bases. The V and J ends lost 7 bases and 4 bases respectively, with 17 bases between them. CDR1 and CDR2 from the germline V gene are SGHTA and FQGNSA. The CDR3 sequence is 16 residues long. The CDR3 spells CASIPPGALGANVLTF. DNA of the CDR3: TGTGCCAGCATCCCCCCCGGGGCGTTGGGGGCCAACGTCCTGACTTTC.

This clonotype was recorded many times. The chain combines TRBV20-1 with TRBJ2-7, with a tentative D call TRBD2 (7 bases). This CDR3 is built from 14 residues. The V gene's germline CDR1 is DFQATT and CDR2 SNEGSKA (reference sequence). With 5 bases removed from V and 4 bases from J, the gap between germline ends came to 18 bases. The CDR3 DNA sequence: TGCAGTGCTCCCAGGTGGGGGGGCCAGTACGAGCAGTACTTC. Translation: CSAPRWGGQYEQYF.

This clonotype was observed once. A much more abundant neighbour one base away suggests this may be a read error. V and J are TRBV7-2 and TRBJ1-2, with TRBD1 matching over 7 bases. Germline loops: CDR1 SGHTA, CDR2 FQGNSA. The CDR3 consists of 13 residues. CDR3 protein: CANSPAGGLWYTF. DNA of the CDR3: TGTGCCAACAGCCCCGCAGGGGGATTATGGTACACCTTC.

There are a few counts of this clonotype. This chain's CDR3 is CSARDYSQGVVYGYTF. In DNA form, the CDR3 reads TGCAGTGCTAGAGATTATTCACAGGGGGTAGTCTATGGCTACACCTTC. The gene calls are TRBV20-1 and TRBJ1-2, with 8 bases that match TRBD1. Germline V gene sequence: CDR1 DFQATT, CDR2 SNEGSKA (reference sequence). This CDR3 comprises 16 residues. V lost 0 bases to trimming and J lost 4 bases; unmatched junction nucleotides: 10.